These 14 T cell receptor beta chains originate from one sample sequenced in a study of cytomegalovirus exposure and HLA in healthy donors. Here immunoSEQ multiplex PCR was the method, and the copy in TCRdb shows in-frame clones only, minus some. This sample has 150,000 to 200,000 clones, with approximately 81% found just once. The sample comprised PBMCs. Every receptor here comes from a man aged 25 to 40 in good health and CMV-seropositive.

The chain employs TRBV28 and TRBJ1-3; 7 bases agree with TRBD1. CDR3 length: 14 amino acids. V was pared by 6 bases and J by 2 bases, with 4 bases of the junction left unmatched. Germline V CDR1 and CDR2: MDHEN, SYDVKM. The CDR3, as DNA: TGTGCCAGCAGGGAACAGGGGACTGGAAACACCATATATTTT. It codes for CASREQGTGNTIYF.

This rearrangement joins TRBV7-9 to TRBJ1-4; D is undetermined. Trimming removed 4 bases from V and 0 bases from J, with 12 bases in between. The CDR3 is made up of 16 amino acids. CDR1 and CDR2 from the germline V gene are SEHNR and FQNEAQ (reference sequence). CDR3 amino acids: CASSSPHGATNEKLFF. CDR3 DNA: TGTGCCAGCAGCTCCCCTCACGGAGCAACTAATGAAAAACTGTTTTTT.

V gene TRBV11-2 combines with J gene TRBJ2-7, with D possibly being TRBD2 (6 bases). The CDR3 consists of 14 residues. With 4 bases removed from V and 2 bases from J, the gap between germline ends came to 12 bases. Germline V gene data show CDR1 as SGHAT and CDR2 as FQNNGV. CDR3 region: CASSSGTRTYEQYF. The CDR3 DNA follows: TGTGCCAGCAGCTCCGGGACTCGAACCTACGAGCAGTACTTC.

This clone was observed a handful of times. J is TRBJ2-7 and V is TRBV11-3; possibly TRBD2 for D (6 bases). CDR3 length: 15 residues. V lost 0 bases, J lost 0 bases, and 9 bases lay in between. Germline CDR1 and CDR2: SGHNT and YENEEA. The CDR3 is CASSLDSGSSYEQYF. The CDR3 nucleotides read TGTGCCAGCAGCTTAGATAGCGGAAGCTCCTACGAGCAGTACTTC.

This chain links TRBV10-3 with TRBJ2-5; 10 bases align to TRBD2. The CDR3 is made up of 16 amino acids. The germline gives CDR1 ENHRY, CDR2 SYGVKD. V shed 10 bases, J shed 2 bases, and the junction held 13 bases outside the gene matches. The chain's CDR3 is CATRPSGSWGQETQYF. In nucleotides, the CDR3 is TGTGCCACTCGCCCTAGCGGGAGCTGGGGGCAAGAGACCCAGTACTTC.

This chain uses TRBV15 with TRBJ2-7, with 10 bases identical to TRBD2. The germline V gene has CDR1 LNHNV and CDR2 YYDKDF (reference sequence). Trimming removed 2 bases from V and 5 bases from J; junction bases left unmatched: 15. The CDR3 length is 18 residues. CDR3 region: CATSRFKGSSGRNHEQYF. The CDR3 DNA follows: TGTGCCACCAGCAGATTCAAAGGATCTAGCGGGAGAAACCACGAGCAGTACTTC.

The V call is TRBV7-9, the J call TRBJ1-2; 9 bases map to TRBD1. Germline CDR1 SEHNR, CDR2 FQNEAQ (reference sequence). The length of the CDR3 is 15 residues. After removal of 4 bases from V and 3 bases from J, the junction contained 6 bases not matched to a gene. The CDR3 DNA reads TGTGCCAGCAGCTCGGACAGGGGTGGAGACTATGGCTACACCTTC. It specifies CASSSDRGGDYGYTF.

The chain uses TRBV7-3 and TRBJ2-6; no reliable D call. The CDR3 is 15 amino acids. V lost 7 bases, J lost 0 bases, and 10 bases lay in between. Germline CDR1 is SGHTA and CDR2 is FQGTGA. The CDR3: CASTPQISGANVLTF. In DNA, the CDR3 is TGTGCCAGCACCCCTCAGATCTCTGGGGCCAACGTCCTGACTTTC.

The chain is built from TRBV5-1 and TRBJ1-2, with D possibly matching TRBD1 (5 bases). Germline CDR1 is SGHRS and CDR2 is YFSETQ. The length of the CDR3 is 12 residues. Trimming pared 5 bases from V and 1 base from J, leaving 6 bases between. In DNA form, the CDR3 reads TGCGCCAGCAGGACAGATAACTATGGCTACACCTTC. This sequence encodes CASRTDNYGYTF.

The gene calls are TRBV6-1 and TRBJ2-7; D not certain. The CDR3 is 15 residues long. Germline CDR1 reads MNHNS; CDR2 reads SASEGT. V was trimmed by 2 bases and J by 0 bases, leaving 11 bases between them. CDR3 in amino acids: CASSEQASSSYEQYF. CDR3 in DNA: TGTGCCAGCAGTGAACAGGCCTCCAGCTCCTACGAGCAGTACTTC.

The chain is built from TRBV5-3 and TRBJ2-7; 7 positions agree with TRBD2. TRBV5-3 is an open reading frame whose function is uncertain. The CDR3 is made up of 20 amino acids. V was pared by 0 bases and J by 2 bases, with 20 bases of the junction left unmatched. The CDR3 nucleotides are TGTGCCAGAAGCTTGGTTAGGGGATGGACTAGAAAGAGACTCACCTACGAGCAGTACTTC. This translates into CARSLVRGWTRKRLTYEQYF.

DNA of the CDR3: TGTGCCAGCAGAGACCAGGGGGTCAACGAGCAGTACTTC. Translated, it gives CASRDQGVNEQYF. The genes are TRBV2 and TRBJ2-7; 7 nucleotides agree with TRBD1. V shed 6 bases and J 5 bases; nucleotides not matched to a gene: 7. Germline V lookup: CDR1 SNHLY, CDR2 FYNNEI. The CDR3 contains 13 residues.

The J gene is TRBJ2-1, the V gene TRBV13, with 7 bases fitting TRBD2. With 0 bases clipped from V and 4 bases from J, the junction kept 6 bases outside the gene matches. The V gene's germline CDR1 is PRHDT and CDR2 FYEKMQ (reference sequence). The CDR3 is 16 amino acids. The CDR3 loop reads CASSLGASSGYNEQFF. The CDR3 region has the DNA TGTGCCAGCAGCTTAGGAGCGTCTAGCGGATACAATGAGCAGTTCTTC.

This chain links TRBV6-5 with TRBJ2-6, with 7 bases aligning to TRBD1. Germline values: CDR1 MNHEY, CDR2 SVGAGI. V shed 6 bases and J 7 bases; nucleotides not matched to a gene: 6. The CDR3 has 14 residues. The CDR3 sequence: CASSSGQDANVLTF. The DNA for the CDR3 is TGTGCCAGCAGCTCTGGACAGGACGCCAACGTCCTGACTTTC.